This T cell receptor beta chain was recovered during a study of blood T cell repertoires in COVID-19. Notes on this clone: Germline and junction disagree at one end, which may indicate a read error.

The repertoire was sequenced with immunoSEQ multiplex PCR; TCRdb's copy has only in-frame clones and lacks some. The sample lists 150,000 to 200,000 clones, 82% occurring once. The CDR3 runs 12 residues. CDR1 is LNHNV and CDR2 is YYDKDF in the germline V gene (reference sequence). The origin of this receptor is a man aged 35 to 55 who had recovered from COVID-19. The sequencing input was PBMCs or T cells enriched from blood (not recorded which). The chain employs TRBV15 and TRBJ1-1, with a tentative D call TRBD1 (5 bases). The CDR3 sequence is CATKRGNAEAFF. The DNA of the CDR3 is TGTGCCACCAAGCGGGGGAACGCTGAAGCTTTCTTT.